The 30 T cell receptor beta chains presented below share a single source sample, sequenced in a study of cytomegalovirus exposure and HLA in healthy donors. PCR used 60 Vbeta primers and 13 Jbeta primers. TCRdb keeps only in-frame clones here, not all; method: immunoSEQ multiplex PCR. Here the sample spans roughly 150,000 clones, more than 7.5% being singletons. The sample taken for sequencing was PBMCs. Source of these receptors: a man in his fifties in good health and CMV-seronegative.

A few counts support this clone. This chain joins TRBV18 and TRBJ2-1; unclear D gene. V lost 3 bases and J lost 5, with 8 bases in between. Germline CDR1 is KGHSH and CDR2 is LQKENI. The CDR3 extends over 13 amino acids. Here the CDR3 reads CASSPGRNNEQFF. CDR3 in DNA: TGTGCCAGCTCACCGGGCAGGAACAATGAGCAGTTCTTC.

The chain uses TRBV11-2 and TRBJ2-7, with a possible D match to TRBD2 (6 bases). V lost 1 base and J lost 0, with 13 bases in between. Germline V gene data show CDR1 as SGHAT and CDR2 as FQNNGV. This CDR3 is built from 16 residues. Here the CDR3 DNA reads TGTGCCAGCAGCTTAGGGGGTGGGAGGTACTCCTACGAGCAGTACTTC. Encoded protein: CASSLGGGRYSYEQYF.

CDR3 sequence reads: CASSGDRGRNQPQHF. CDR3 DNA: TGTGCCAGCAGTGGGGACAGGGGGAGGAATCAGCCCCAGCATTTT. This rearrangement joins TRBV2 to TRBJ1-5; 11 bases are shared with TRBD1. This CDR3 region has 15 residues. Losses at the gene ends were 4 bases for V and 4 bases for J; bases not matched to a gene: 3. Germline loops: CDR1 SNHLY, CDR2 FYNNEI.

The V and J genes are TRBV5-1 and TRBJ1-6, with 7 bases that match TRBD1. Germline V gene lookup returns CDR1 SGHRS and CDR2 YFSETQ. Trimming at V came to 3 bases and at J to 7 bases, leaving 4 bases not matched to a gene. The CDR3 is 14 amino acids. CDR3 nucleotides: TGCGCCAGCAGCTCCCGGGACAGAAATTCACCCCTCCACTTT. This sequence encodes CASSSRDRNSPLHF.

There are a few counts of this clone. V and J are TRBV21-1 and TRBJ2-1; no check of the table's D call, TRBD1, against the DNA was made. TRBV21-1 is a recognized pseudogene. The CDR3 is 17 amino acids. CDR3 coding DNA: TGTGCCAGCAGCCGAATCTACAGGGAAAGAGCCTACAATGAGCAGTTCTTC. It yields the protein CASSRIYRERAYNEQFF.

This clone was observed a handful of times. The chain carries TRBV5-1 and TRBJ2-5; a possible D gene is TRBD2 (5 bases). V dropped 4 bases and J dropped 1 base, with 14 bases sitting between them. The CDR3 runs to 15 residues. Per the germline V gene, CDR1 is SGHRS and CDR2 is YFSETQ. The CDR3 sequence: CASSLSLSAQETQYF. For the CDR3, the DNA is TGCGCCAGCAGCCTATCCCTTAGCGCCCAAGAGACCCAGTACTTC.

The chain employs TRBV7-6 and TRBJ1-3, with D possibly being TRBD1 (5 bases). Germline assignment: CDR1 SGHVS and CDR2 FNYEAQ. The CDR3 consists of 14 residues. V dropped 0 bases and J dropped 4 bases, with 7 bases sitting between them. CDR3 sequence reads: CASSLAGVGNTIYF. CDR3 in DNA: TGTGCCAGCAGCTTAGCAGGGGTCGGAAACACCATATATTTT.

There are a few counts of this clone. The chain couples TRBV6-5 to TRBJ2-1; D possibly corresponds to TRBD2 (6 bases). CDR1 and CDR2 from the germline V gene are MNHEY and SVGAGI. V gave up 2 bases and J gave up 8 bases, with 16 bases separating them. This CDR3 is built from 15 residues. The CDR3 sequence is CASSYRRGVGYEQFF. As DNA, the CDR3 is TGTGCCAGCAGTTACCGGCGCGGGGTAGGCTATGAGCAGTTCTTC.

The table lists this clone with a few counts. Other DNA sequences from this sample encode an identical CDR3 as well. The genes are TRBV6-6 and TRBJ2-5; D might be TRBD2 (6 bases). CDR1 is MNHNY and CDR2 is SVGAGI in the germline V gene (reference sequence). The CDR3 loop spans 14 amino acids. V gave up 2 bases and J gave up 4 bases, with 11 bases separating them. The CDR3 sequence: CASSYLGRRETQYF. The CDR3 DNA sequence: TGTGCCAGCAGTTACCTGGGGAGGAGAGAGACCCAGTACTTC.

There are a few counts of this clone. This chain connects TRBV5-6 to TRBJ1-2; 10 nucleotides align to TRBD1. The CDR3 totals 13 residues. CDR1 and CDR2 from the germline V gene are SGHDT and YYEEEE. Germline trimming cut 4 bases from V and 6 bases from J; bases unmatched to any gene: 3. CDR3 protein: CASSLDRGDGYTF. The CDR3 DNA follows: TGTGCCAGCAGCCTGGACAGGGGGGATGGCTACACCTTC.

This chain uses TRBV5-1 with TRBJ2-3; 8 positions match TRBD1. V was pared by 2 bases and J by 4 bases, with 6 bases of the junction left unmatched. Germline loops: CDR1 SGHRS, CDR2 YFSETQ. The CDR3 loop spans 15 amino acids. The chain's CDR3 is CASSLWTGSADTQYF. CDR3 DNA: TGCGCCAGCAGCTTATGGACAGGGTCCGCAGATACGCAGTATTTT.

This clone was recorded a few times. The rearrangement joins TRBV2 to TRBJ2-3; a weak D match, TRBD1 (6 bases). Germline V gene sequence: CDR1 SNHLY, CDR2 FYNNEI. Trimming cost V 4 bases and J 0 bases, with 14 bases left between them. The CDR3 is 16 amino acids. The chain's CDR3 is CASSAQTGTSTDTQYF. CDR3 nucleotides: TGTGCCAGCAGTGCCCAGACAGGAACTAGCACAGATACGCAGTATTTT.

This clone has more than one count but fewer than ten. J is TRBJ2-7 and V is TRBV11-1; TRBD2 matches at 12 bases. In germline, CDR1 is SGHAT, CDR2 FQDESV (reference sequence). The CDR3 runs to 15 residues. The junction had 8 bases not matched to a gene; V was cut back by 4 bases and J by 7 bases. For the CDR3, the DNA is TGTGCCAGCAGCTCGTGGACTAGCGGGACTACGGAGCAGTACTTC. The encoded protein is CASSSWTSGTTEQYF.

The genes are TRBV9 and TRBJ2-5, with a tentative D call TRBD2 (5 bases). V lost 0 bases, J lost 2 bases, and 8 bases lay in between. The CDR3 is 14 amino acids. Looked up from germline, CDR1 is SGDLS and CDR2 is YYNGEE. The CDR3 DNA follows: TGTGCCAGCAGCGTAGAACCGGGACAAGAGACCCAGTACTTC. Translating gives CASSVEPGQETQYF.

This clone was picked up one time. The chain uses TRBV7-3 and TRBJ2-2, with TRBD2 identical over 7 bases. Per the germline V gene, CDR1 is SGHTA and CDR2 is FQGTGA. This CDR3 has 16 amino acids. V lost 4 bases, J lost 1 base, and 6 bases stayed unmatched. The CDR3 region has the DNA TGTGCCAGCAGCTCAAGCGGGGCTTTGAACACCGGGGAGCTGTTTTTT. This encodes CASSSSGALNTGELFF.

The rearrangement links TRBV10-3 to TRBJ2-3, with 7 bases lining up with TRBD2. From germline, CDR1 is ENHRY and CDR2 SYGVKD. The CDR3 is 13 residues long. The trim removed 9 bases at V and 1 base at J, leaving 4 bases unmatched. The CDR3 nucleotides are TGTGCCATACCACGGGAGGGCACAGATACGCAGTATTTT. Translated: CAIPREGTDTQYF.

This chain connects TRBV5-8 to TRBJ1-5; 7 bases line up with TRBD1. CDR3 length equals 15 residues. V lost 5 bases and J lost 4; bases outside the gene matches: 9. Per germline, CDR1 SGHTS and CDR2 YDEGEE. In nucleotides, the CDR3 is TGTGCCAGCAGAAAAGGACAGGTCGGGAATCAGCCCCAGCATTTT. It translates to CASRKGQVGNQPQHF.

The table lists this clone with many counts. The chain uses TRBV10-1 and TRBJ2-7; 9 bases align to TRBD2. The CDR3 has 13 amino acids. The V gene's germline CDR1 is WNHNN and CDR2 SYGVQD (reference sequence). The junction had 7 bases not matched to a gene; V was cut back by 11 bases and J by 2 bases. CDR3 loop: CAPGRGRAYEQYF. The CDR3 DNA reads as TGCGCCCCCGGCCGCGGGAGGGCCTACGAGCAGTACTTC.

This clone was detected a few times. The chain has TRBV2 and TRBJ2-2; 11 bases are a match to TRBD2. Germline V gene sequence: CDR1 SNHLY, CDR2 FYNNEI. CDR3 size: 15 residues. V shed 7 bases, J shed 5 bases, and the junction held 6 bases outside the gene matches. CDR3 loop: CASTIIAGGTGELFF. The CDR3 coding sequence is TGTGCCAGCACCATCATAGCGGGGGGGACCGGGGAGCTGTTTTTT. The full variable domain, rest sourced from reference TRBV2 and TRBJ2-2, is EPEVTQTPSHQVTQMGQEVILRCVPISNHLYFYWYRQILGQKVEFLVSFYNNEISEKSEIFDDQFSVERPDGSNFTLKIRSTKLEDSAMYFCASTIIAGGTGELFFGEGSRLTVL.

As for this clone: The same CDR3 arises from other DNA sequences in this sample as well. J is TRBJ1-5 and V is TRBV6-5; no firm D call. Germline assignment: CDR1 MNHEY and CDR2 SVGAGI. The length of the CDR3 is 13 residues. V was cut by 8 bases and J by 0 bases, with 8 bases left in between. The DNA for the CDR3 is TGTGCCAGCCGCCAGAATAGCAATCAGCCCCAGCATTTT. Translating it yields CASRQNSNQPQHF.

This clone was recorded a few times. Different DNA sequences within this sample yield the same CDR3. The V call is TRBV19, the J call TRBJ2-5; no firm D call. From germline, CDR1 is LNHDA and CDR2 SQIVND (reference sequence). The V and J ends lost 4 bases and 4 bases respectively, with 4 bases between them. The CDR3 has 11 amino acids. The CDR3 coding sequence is TGTGCCAGTAGTACGCGAGAGACCCAGTACTTC. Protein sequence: CASSTRETQYF.

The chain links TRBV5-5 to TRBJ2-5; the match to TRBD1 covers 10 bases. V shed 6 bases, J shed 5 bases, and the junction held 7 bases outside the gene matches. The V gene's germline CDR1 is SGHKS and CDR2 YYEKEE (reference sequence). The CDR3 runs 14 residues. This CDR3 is CASMTGGGGETQYF. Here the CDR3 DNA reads TGTGCCAGCATGACAGGGGGCGGAGGGGAGACCCAGTACTTC.

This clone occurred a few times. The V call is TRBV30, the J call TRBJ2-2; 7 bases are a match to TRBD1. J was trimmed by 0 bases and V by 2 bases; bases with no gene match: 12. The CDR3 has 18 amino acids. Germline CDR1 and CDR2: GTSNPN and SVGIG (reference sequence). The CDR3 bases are TGTGCCTGGAGTTTAAGGGGACAGTTAAGTTCGAACACCGGGGAGCTGTTTTTT. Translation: CAWSLRGQLSSNTGELFF.

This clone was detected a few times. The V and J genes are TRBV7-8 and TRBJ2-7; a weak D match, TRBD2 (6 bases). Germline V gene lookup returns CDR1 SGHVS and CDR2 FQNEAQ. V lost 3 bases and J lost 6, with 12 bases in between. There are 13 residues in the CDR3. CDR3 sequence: CASSFRGRREQYF. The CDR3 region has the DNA TGTGCCAGCAGCTTTAGAGGGAGGCGCGAGCAGTACTTC.

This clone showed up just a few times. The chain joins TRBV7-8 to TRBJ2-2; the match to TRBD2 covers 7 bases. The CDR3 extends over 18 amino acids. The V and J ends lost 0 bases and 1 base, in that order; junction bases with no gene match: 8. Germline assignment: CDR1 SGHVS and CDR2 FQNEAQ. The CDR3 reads CASSLAGAGRGNTGELFF. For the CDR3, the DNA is TGTGCCAGCAGCTTAGCGGGAGCAGGGAGGGGGAACACCGGGGAGCTGTTTTTT.

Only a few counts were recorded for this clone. Here the CDR3 reads CASSSIGSVDEQFF. The CDR3 bases are TGTGCCAGCAGCTCAATCGGTTCTGTCGATGAGCAGTTCTTC. The chain links TRBV11-3 to TRBJ2-1; D gene unclear. Trimming stripped 4 bases from V and 8 bases from J, with 15 bases between. Germline V gene data show CDR1 as SGHNT and CDR2 as YENEEA. This CDR3 spans 14 amino acids.

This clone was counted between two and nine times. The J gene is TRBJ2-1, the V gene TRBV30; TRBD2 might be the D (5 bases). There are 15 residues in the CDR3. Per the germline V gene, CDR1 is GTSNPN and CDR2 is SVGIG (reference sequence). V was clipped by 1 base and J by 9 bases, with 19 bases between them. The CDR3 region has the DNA TGTGCCTGGAGTGGGCTAGCCCCTCAGTTGAGTGAGCAGTTCTTC. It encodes CAWSGLAPQLSEQFF.

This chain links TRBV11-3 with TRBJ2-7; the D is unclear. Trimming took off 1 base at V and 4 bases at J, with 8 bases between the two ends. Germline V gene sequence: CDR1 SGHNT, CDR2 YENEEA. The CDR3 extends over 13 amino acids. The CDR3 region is CASSLGAEYEQYF. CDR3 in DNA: TGTGCCAGCAGCTTAGGTGCGGAATACGAGCAGTACTTC.

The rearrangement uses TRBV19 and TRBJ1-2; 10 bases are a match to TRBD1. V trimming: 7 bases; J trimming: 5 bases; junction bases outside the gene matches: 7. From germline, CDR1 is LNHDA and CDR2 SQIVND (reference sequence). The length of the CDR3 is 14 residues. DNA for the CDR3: TGTGCCAGTATGCTGGGACAGGGGAGGTATGGCTACACCTTC. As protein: CASMLGQGRYGYTF.

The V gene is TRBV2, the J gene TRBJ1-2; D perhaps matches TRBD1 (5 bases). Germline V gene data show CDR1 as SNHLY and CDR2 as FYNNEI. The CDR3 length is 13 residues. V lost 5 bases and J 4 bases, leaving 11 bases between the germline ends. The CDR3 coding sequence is TGTGCCAGCAGTCGAGAAAGGGGCTATGGCTACACCTTC. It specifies CASSRERGYGYTF.